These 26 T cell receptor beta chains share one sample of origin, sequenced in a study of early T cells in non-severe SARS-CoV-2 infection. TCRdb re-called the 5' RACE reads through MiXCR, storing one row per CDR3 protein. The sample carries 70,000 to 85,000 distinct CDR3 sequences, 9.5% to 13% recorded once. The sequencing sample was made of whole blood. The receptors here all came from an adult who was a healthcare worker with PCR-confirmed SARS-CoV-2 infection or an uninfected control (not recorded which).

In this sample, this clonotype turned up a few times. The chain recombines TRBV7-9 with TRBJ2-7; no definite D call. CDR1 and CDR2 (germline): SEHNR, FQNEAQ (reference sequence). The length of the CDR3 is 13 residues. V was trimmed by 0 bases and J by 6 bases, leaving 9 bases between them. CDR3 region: CASSLAPPREQYF. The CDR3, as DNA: TGTGCCAGCAGCTTAGCACCCCCCCGCGAGCAGTACTTC.

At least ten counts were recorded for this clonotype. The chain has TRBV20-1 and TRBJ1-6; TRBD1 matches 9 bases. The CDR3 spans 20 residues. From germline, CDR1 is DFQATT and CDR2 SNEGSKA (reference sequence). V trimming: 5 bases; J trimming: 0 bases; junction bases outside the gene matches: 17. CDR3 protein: CSAPTPPGQGGGSYNSPLHF. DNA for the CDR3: TGCAGTGCTCCAACGCCCCCGGGACAGGGAGGGGGCTCCTATAATTCACCCCTCCACTTT.

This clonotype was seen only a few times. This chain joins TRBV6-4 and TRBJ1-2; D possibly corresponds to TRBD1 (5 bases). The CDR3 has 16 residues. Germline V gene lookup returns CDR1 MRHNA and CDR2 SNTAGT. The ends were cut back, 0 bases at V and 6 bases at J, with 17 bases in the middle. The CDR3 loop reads CASSDSAATGLHGYTF. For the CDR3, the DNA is TGTGCCAGCAGTGACTCAGCGGCCACAGGATTGCATGGCTACACCTTC.

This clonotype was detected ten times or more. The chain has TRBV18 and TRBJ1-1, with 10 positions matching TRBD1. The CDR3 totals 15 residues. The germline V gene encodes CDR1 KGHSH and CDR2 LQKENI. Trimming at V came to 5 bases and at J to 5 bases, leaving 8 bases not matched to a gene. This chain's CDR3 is CASSSKGTGETEAFF. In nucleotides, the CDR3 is TGTGCCAGCTCATCAAAGGGGACAGGGGAAACTGAAGCTTTCTTT.

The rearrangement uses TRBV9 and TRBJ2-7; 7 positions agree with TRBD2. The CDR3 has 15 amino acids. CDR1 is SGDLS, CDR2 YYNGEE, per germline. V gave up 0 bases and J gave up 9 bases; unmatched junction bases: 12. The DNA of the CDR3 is TGTGCCAGCAGCGTAGAGGGTTCCGCGCTAGCGGTGCAGTACTTC. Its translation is CASSVEGSALAVQYF.

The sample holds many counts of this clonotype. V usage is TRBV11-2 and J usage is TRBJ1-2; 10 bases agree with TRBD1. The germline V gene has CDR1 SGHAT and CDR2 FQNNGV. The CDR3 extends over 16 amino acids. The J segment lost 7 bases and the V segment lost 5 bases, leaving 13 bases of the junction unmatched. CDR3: CASSPIPDRGVAGYTF. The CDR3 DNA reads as TGTGCCAGCAGCCCCATACCGGACAGGGGGGTGGCTGGCTACACCTTC. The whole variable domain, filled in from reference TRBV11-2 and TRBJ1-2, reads EAGVAQSPRYKIIEKRQSVAFWCNPISGHATLYWYQQILGQGPKLLIQFQNNGVVDDSQLPKDRFSAERLKGVDSTLKIQPAKLEDSAVYLCASSPIPDRGVAGYTFGSGTRLTVV.

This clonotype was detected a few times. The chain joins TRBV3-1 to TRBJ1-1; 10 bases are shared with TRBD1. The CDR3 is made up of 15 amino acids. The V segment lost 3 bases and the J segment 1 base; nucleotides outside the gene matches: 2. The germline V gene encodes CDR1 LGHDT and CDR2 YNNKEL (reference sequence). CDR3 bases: TGTGCCAGCAGCCAGACAGGGGGCAAGAACACTGAAGCTTTCTTT. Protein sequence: CASSQTGGKNTEAFF.

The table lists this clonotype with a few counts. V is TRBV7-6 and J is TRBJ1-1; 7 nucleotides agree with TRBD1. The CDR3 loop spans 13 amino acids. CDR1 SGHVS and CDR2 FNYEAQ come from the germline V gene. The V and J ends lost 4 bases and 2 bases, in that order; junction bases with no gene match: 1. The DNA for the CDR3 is TGTGCCAGCAGCTGGGACAGCAACACTGAAGCTTTCTTT. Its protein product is CASSWDSNTEAFF.

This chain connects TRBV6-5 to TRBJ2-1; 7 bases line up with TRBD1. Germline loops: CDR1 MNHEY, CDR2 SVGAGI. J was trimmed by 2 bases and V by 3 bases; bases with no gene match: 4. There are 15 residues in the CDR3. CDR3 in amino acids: CASSYEGAPYNEQFF. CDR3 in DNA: TGTGCCAGCAGTTATGAGGGGGCTCCCTACAATGAGCAGTTCTTC.

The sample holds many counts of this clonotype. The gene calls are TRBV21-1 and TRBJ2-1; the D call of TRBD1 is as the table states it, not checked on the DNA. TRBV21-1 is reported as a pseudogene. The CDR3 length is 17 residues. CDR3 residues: CASSKGLPGGIDNEQFF. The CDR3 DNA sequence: TGTGCCAGCAGCAAAGGGCTCCCTGGTGGAATTGACAATGAGCAGTTCTTC.

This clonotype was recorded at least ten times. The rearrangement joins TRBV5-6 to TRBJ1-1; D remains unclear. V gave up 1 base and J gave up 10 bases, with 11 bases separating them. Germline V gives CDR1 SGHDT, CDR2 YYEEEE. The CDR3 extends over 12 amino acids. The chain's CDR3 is CASSLWRTGAFF. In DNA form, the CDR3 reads TGTGCCAGCAGCTTGTGGCGGACCGGAGCTTTCTTT.

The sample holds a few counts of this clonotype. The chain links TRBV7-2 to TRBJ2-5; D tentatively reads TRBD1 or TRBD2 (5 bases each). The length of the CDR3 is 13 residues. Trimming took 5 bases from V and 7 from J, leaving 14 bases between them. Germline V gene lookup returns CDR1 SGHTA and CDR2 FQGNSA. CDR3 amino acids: CASSPGPDGTQYF. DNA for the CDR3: TGTGCCAGCAGCCCGGGGCCAGATGGGACCCAGTACTTC.

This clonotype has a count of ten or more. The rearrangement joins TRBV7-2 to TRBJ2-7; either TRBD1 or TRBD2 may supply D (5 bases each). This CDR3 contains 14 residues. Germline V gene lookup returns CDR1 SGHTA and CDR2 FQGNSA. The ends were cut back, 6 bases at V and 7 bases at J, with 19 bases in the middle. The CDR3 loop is CASSQGPGRGEQYF. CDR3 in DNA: TGTGCCAGCAGTCAAGGTCCAGGGAGAGGGGAGCAGTACTTC.

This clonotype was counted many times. In DNA form, the CDR3 reads TGTGCCAGCAGCTTTCTTGAGGGATCCACCGGGGAGCTGTTTTTT. This gives the protein CASSFLEGSTGELFF. The chain has TRBV7-3 and TRBJ2-2; a weak D match, TRBD2 (5 bases). Germline CDR1 reads SGHTA; CDR2 reads FQGTGA. V lost 3 bases and J lost 4, with 12 bases in between. The CDR3 is 15 residues long.

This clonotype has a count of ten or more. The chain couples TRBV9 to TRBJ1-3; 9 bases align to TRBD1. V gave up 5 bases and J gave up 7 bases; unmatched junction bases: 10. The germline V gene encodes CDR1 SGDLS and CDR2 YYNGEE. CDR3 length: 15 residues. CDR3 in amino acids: CASRPGTGLPNTIYF. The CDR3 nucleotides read TGTGCCAGCAGGCCCGGGACAGGGCTCCCGAACACCATATATTTT.

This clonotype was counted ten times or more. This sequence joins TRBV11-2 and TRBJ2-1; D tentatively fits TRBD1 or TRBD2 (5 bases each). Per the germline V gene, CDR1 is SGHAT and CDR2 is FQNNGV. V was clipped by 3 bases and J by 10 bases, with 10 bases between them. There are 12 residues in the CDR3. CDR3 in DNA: TGTGCCAGCAGCTTCGGGGCTAGCGAGCAGTTCTTC. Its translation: CASSFGASEQFF.

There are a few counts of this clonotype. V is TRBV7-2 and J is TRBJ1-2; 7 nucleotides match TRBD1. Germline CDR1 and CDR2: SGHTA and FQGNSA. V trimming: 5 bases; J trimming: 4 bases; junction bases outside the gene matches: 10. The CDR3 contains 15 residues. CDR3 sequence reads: CASSLPPAGGYGYTF. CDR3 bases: TGTGCCAGCAGCCTGCCCCCCGCAGGGGGCTATGGCTACACCTTC.

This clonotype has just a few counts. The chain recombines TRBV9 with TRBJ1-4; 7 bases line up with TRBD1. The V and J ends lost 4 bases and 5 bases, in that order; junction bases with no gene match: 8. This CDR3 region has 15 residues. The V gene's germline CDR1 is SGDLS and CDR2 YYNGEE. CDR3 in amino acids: CASSNRGTANEKLFF. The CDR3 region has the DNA TGTGCCAGCAGCAACCGTGGGACAGCAAATGAAAAACTGTTTTTT.

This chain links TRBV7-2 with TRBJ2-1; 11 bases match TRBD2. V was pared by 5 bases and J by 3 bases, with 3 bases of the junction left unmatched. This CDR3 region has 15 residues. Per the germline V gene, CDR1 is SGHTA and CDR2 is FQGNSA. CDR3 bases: TGTGCCAGCAGCCGAACTAGCGGGGGCTACAATGAGCAGTTCTTC. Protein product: CASSRTSGGYNEQFF.

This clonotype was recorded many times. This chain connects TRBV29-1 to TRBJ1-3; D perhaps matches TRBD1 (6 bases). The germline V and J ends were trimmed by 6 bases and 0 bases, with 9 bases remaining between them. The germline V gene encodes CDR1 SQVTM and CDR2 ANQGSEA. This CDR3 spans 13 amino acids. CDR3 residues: CSVTGLSGNTIYF. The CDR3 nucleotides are TGCAGCGTGACAGGACTCTCTGGAAACACCATATATTTT.

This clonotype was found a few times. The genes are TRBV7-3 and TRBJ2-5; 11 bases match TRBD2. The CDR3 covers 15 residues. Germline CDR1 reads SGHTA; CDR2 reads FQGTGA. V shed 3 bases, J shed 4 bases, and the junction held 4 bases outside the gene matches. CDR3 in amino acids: CASSFSGGDGETQYF. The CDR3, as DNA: TGTGCCAGCAGCTTTAGCGGGGGGGACGGAGAGACCCAGTACTTC.

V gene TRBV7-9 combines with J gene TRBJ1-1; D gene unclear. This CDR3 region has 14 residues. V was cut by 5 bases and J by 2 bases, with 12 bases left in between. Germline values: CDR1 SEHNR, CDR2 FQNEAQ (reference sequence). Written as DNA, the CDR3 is TGTGCCAGCAGCCTCCGTTTGACCAACACTGAAGCTTTCTTT. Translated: CASSLRLTNTEAFF.

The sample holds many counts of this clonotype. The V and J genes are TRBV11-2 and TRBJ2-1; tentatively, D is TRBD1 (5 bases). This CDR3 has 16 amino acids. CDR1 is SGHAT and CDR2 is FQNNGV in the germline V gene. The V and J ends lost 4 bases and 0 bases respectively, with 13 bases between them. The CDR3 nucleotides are TGTGCCAGCAGCTCCCAGGGCGGTAGCTCCTACAATGAGCAGTTCTTC. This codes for CASSSQGGSSYNEQFF.

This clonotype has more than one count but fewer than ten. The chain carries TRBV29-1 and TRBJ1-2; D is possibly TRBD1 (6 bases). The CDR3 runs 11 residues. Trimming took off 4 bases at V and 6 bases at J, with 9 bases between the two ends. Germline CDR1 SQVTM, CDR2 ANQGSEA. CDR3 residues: CSVVGADGYTF. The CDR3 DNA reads TGCAGCGTTGTGGGGGCTGATGGCTACACCTTC.

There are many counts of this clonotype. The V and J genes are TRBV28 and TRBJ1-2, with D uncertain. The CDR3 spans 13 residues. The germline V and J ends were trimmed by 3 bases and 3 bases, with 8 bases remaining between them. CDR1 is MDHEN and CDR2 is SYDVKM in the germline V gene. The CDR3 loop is CASSLNTDYGYTF. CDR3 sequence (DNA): TGTGCCAGCAGTTTGAACACAGACTATGGCTACACCTTC.

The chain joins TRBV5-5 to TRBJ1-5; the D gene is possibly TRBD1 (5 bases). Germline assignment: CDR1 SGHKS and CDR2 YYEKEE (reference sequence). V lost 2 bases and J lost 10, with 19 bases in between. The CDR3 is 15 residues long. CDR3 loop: CASSLNGHPISPQHF. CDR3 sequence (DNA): TGTGCCAGCAGCTTAAACGGACACCCGATCAGCCCCCAGCATTTT. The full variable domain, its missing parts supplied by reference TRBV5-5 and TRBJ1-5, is DAGVTQSPTHLIKTRGQQVTLRCSPISGHKSVSWYQQVLGQGPQFIFQYYEKEERGRGNFPDRFSARQFPNYSSELNVNALLLGDSALYLCASSLNGHPISPQHFGDGTRLSIL.